These 9 T cell receptor beta chains were sequenced from one sample in a study of blood T cells in healthy people across ages. PCR was performed a second time for about 7 to 12 cycles using a sample-barcoded 5' primer and a J-beta primer mix. TCRdb processed the 5' RACE reads anew with MiXCR; each CDR3 protein has one entry. This repertoire shows about 1 million distinct CDR3 sequences, 25% found once; its top ten account for around 0.75%. These sequences were also reported in another study, on T cells of mothers and their children.

The sample was blood. These receptors were taken from a girl aged 2 to 10 in good health.

The chain joins TRBV4-1 to TRBJ2-5; 16 bases line up with TRBD2. The germline gives CDR1 MGHRA, CDR2 YSYEKL. The V gene end was trimmed by 0 bases and the J gene end by 4 bases; junction bases not matched to a gene: 2. There are 17 residues in the CDR3. The CDR3 spells CASSQEGTSGRGETQYF. DNA of the CDR3: TGCGCCAGCAGCCAAGAAGGGACTAGCGGGAGGGGAGAGACCCAGTACTTC.

In this sample, this clonotype turned up a few times. The genes are TRBV11-2 and TRBJ1-2; D is possibly TRBD1 (6 bases). The CDR3 length is 12 residues. Germline-derived CDR1 and CDR2 are SGHAT and FQNNGV. The DNA of the CDR3 is TGTGTGTCCGTACTCAGGGGCGGTGGCTACACCTTC. Encoded protein: CVSVLRGGGYTF.

This clonotype came up a few times. This chain links TRBV5-4 with TRBJ1-1; D gene ambiguous. Germline V CDR1 and CDR2: SGHNT, YYREEE (reference sequence). The CDR3 loop spans 16 amino acids. With 0 bases removed from V and 0 bases from J, the gap between germline ends came to 12 bases. CDR3 DNA: TGTGCCAGCAGCTTGGATGTAGGACTTATGAACACTGAAGCTTTCTTT. Amino acids: CASSLDVGLMNTEAFF.

A single count supports this clonotype. The chain carries TRBV7-9 and TRBJ1-2, with unresolved D. Deletions cut 5 bases from V and 2 bases from J, with 15 bases between. In germline, CDR1 is SEHNR, CDR2 FQNEAQ (reference sequence). The CDR3 length is 15 residues. As DNA, the CDR3 is TGTGCCAGCAGCCCCGGTGGGAGGAGAAACTATGGCTACACCTTC. It specifies CASSPGGRRNYGYTF.

J is TRBJ2-1 and V is TRBV24-1, with 7 bases fitting TRBD2. Trimming cost V 9 bases and J 0 bases; bases outside gene matches: 4. The CDR3 loop spans 14 amino acids. Germline CDR1 is KGHDR and CDR2 is SFDVKD. CDR3 sequence reads: CATVAGDSYNEQFF. The CDR3 DNA reads TGTGCCACCGTGGCGGGAGACTCCTACAATGAGCAGTTCTTC.

The gene calls are TRBV24-1 and TRBJ2-5; tentatively, D is TRBD2 (7 bases). The CDR3 runs 13 residues. Germline CDR1 and CDR2: KGHDR and SFDVKD. The V and J ends lost 7 bases and 5 bases respectively, with 13 bases between them. As DNA, the CDR3 is TGTGCCACCAGAGGGGGGGGAGATGAGACCCAGTACTTC. Protein product: CATRGGGDETQYF.

This clonotype appeared a few times. The chain carries TRBV7-2 and TRBJ2-7, with a weak D call TRBD2 (6 bases). The CDR3 contains 14 residues. V was trimmed by 5 bases and J by 3 bases, leaving 14 bases between them. Germline loops: CDR1 SGHTA, CDR2 FQGNSA. The CDR3 coding sequence is TGTGCCAGCAGCGGGGACTCCCGATACTACGAGCAGTACTTC. Translation gives CASSGDSRYYEQYF.

This clonotype appeared a few times. The conserved closing phenylalanine or tryptophan is absent in this CDR3, likely reflecting a read error. The genes are TRBV29-1 and TRBJ2-1, with D tentatively TRBD1 (6 bases). Trimming pared 4 bases from V and 8 bases from J, leaving 15 bases between. This CDR3 is 13 amino acids long. Germline V lookup: CDR1 SQVTM, CDR2 ANQGSEA. As DNA, the CDR3 is TGCAGCGTTGTGCCTCAGGGGACCCATGAGCAGTTCTCC. As protein: CSVVPQGTHEQFS.

The J gene is TRBJ2-7, the V gene TRBV28, with D maybe TRBD1 (5 bases). This CDR3 region has 16 residues. CDR1 and CDR2 from the germline V gene are MDHEN and SYDVKM. The V and J ends lost 3 bases and 1 base respectively, with 16 bases between them. This CDR3 is CASSFGRGTLSYEQYF. In nucleotides, the CDR3 is TGTGCCAGCAGTTTCGGTAGGGGAACTCTTTCCTACGAGCAGTACTTC.